Following are 19 T cell receptor beta chains from one sample sequenced in a study of blood T cell repertoires in COVID-19. Sequencing was performed with immunoSEQ multiplex PCR; in TCRdb, only in-frame clones are kept and a portion is missing. The data show roughly 150,000 clones, roughly 84% seen once. Sequencing was carried out using peripheral blood. The receptors come from a woman in her fifties or sixties with COVID-19, enrolled during active disease.

The gene calls are TRBV5-4 and TRBJ1-4; D is ambiguous. Germline V gene lookup returns CDR1 SGHNT and CDR2 YYREEE (reference sequence). With 0 bases removed from V and 2 bases from J, the gap between germline ends came to 5 bases. This CDR3 is 14 amino acids long. The CDR3 nucleotides read TGTGCCAGCAGCTTGGCGGGTACTAATGAAAAACTGTTTTTT. Translation: CASSLAGTNEKLFF.

Here the CDR3 reads CAWSALVRPNTGELFF. The CDR3 bases are TGTGCCTGGAGTGCCCTAGTCAGACCGAACACCGGGGAGCTGTTTTTT. This chain uses TRBV30 with TRBJ2-2; D is ambiguous. Germline lookup yields CDR1 GTSNPN and CDR2 SVGIG (reference sequence). V gave up 1 base and J gave up 0 bases, with 12 bases separating them. The CDR3 loop spans 16 amino acids.

The chain employs TRBV7-6 and TRBJ2-3; 7 bases are shared with TRBD1. V lost 3 bases, J lost 0 bases, and 6 bases stayed unmatched. Germline V CDR1 and CDR2: SGHVS, FNYEAQ. The CDR3 consists of 16 residues. CDR3 in DNA: TGTGCCAGCAGCTTCTTCGACAGGGTTAGCACAGATACGCAGTATTTT. Translation gives CASSFFDRVSTDTQYF.

This chain uses TRBV19 with TRBJ2-3; no clear D gene. Germline V gene sequence: CDR1 LNHDA, CDR2 SQIVND (reference sequence). The length of the CDR3 is 13 residues. V was shortened by 0 bases and J by 6 bases, with 7 bases between the two germline ends. The CDR3 DNA sequence: TGTGCCAGTAGTATAGACCCCAGGGATACGCAGTATTTT. Amino acid sequence: CASSIDPRDTQYF.

The gene calls are TRBV15 and TRBJ2-3; 9 positions agree with TRBD1. The V and J ends lost 5 bases and 4 bases, in that order; junction bases with no gene match: 7. CDR1 LNHNV and CDR2 YYDKDF come from the germline V gene (reference sequence). This CDR3 spans 15 amino acids. The DNA for the CDR3 is TGTGCCACCAGCGGCTTTGGGACAGGGTCAGATACGCAGTATTTT. This translates into CATSGFGTGSDTQYF.

The chain couples TRBV2 to TRBJ2-5; TRBD2 matches at 10 bases. Germline values: CDR1 SNHLY, CDR2 FYNNEI. Trimming at V came to 7 bases and at J to 5 bases, leaving 4 bases not matched to a gene. The CDR3 extends over 13 amino acids. The CDR3 region is CASMGLAFETQYF. DNA for the CDR3: TGTGCCAGCATGGGACTAGCGTTTGAGACCCAGTACTTC. Full variable domain (outside the CDR3, taken from reference TRBV2 and TRBJ2-5): EPEVTQTPSHQVTQMGQEVILRCVPISNHLYFYWYRQILGQKVEFLVSFYNNEISEKSEIFDDQFSVERPDGSNFTLKIRSTKLEDSAMYFCASMGLAFETQYFGPGTRLLVL.

The V call is TRBV2, the J call TRBJ2-3; TRBD2 matches at 9 bases. Germline V lookup: CDR1 SNHLY, CDR2 FYNNEI. The CDR3 contains 15 residues. The junction had 6 bases not matched to a gene; V was cut back by 7 bases and J by 1 base. The CDR3 region is CASKGVAGGTDTQYF. CDR3 in DNA: TGTGCCAGCAAGGGAGTAGCGGGGGGCACAGATACGCAGTATTTT.

The V gene is TRBV20-1, the J gene TRBJ1-1; the D is unclear. Germline V gene lookup returns CDR1 DFQATT and CDR2 SNEGSKA (reference sequence). Trimming cost V 2 bases and J 3 bases, with 4 bases left between them. The CDR3 runs 11 residues. The DNA of the CDR3 is TGCAGTGCTAGACGGGACACTGAAGCTTTCTTT. Translating gives CSARRDTEAFF.

This sequence joins TRBV21-1 and TRBJ2-3; TRBD1, the table's D call, was not compared with the DNA. TRBV21-1 is termed a pseudogene. The CDR3 covers 23 residues. The chain's CDR3 is CASSKGQWCRPNSSVNCTDTQYF. CDR3 DNA sequence: TGTGCCAGCAGCAAAGGACAGTGGTGCAGGCCCAACTCGTCCGTCAACTGCACAGATACGCAGTATTTT.

The chain couples TRBV6-6 to TRBJ2-5; D might be TRBD2 (6 bases). V lost 5 bases, J lost 7 bases, and 20 bases lay in between. Germline CDR1 MNHNY, CDR2 SVGAGI (reference sequence). The CDR3 consists of 15 residues. The CDR3 region is CASSPLAAPGGTQYF. The DNA for the CDR3 is TGTGCCAGCAGTCCACTAGCAGCCCCCGGGGGGACCCAGTACTTC.

This chain links TRBV28 with TRBJ2-4; the match to TRBD2 covers 8 bases. The CDR3 spans 17 residues. The V gene's germline CDR1 is MDHEN and CDR2 SYDVKM. The V and J ends lost 4 bases and 7 bases, in that order; junction bases with no gene match: 15. CDR3 coding DNA: TGTGCCAGCAGTTCCCTCCCAGCGGGGGTCGGTCGGAACATTCAGTACTTC. As protein: CASSSLPAGVGRNIQYF. The variable domain in full, with the rest retrieved from reference TRBV28 and TRBJ2-4, is DVKVTQSSRYLVKRTGEKVFLECVQDMDHENMFWYRQDPGLGLRLIYFSYDVKMKEKGDIPEGYSVSREKKERFSLILESASTNQTSMYLCASSSLPAGVGRNIQYFGAGTRLSVL.

This chain links TRBV5-4 with TRBJ2-7, with TRBD1 matching 8 bases. Germline V gives CDR1 SGHNT, CDR2 YYREEE (reference sequence). The J segment lost 3 bases and the V segment lost 3 bases, leaving 14 bases of the junction unmatched. CDR3 length: 17 amino acids. CDR3 in DNA: TGTGCCAGCAGCTACGGCGGGTCAGGGGGCATTTTCTACGAGCAGTACTTC. As protein: CASSYGGSGGIFYEQYF.

V and J are TRBV5-1 and TRBJ1-6; D possibly corresponds to TRBD1 (6 bases). Germline V gene data show CDR1 as SGHRS and CDR2 as YFSETQ. This CDR3 is 14 amino acids long. The V and J ends lost 1 base and 10 bases respectively, with 12 bases between them. The CDR3 nucleotides read TGCGCCAGCAGCTTGCAGGGGAGGGAATCACCCCTCCACTTT. Translation: CASSLQGRESPLHF.

V usage is TRBV5-8 and J usage is TRBJ1-1; 11 positions match TRBD1. V trimming: 1 base; J trimming: 2 bases; junction bases outside the gene matches: 4. The CDR3 extends over 16 amino acids. The germline V gene has CDR1 SGHTS and CDR2 YDEGEE. The CDR3 is CASSLWGQGGNTEAFF. In DNA form, the CDR3 reads TGTGCCAGCAGCTTGTGGGGACAGGGGGGTAACACTGAAGCTTTCTTT.

This chain's CDR3 is CASSHNREAFF. In DNA form, the CDR3 reads TGCGCCAGCAGCCACAACAGAGAAGCTTTCTTT. The rearrangement links TRBV4-1 to TRBJ1-1, with D hard to call. The ends were cut back, 3 bases at V and 8 bases at J, with 7 bases in the middle. From germline, CDR1 is MGHRA and CDR2 YSYEKL. The CDR3 has 11 residues.

This chain uses TRBV5-6 with TRBJ1-1; TRBD1 aligns across 12 bases. The V gene's germline CDR1 is SGHDT and CDR2 YYEEEE. V lost 1 base and J lost 6; bases outside the gene matches: 7. The length of the CDR3 is 16 residues. CDR3: CASSLPGTGGLAEAFF. Here the CDR3 DNA reads TGTGCCAGCAGCTTGCCTGGGACAGGGGGCTTGGCTGAAGCTTTCTTT.

V and J are TRBV10-3 and TRBJ2-3; tentative D call: TRBD2 (5 bases). This CDR3 is built from 13 residues. Looked up from germline, CDR1 is ENHRY and CDR2 is SYGVKD. The ends were cut back, 10 bases at V and 1 base at J, with 12 bases in the middle. CDR3 protein: CATREGRTDTQYF. The CDR3 DNA follows: TGTGCCACCCGGGAAGGACGCACAGATACGCAGTATTTT.

The rearrangement uses TRBV28 and TRBJ1-5; no firm D call. Germline assignment: CDR1 MDHEN and CDR2 SYDVKM. The ends were cut back, 8 bases at V and 0 bases at J, with 17 bases in the middle. CDR3 length: 16 amino acids. The CDR3 region has the DNA TGTGCCAGCTCACTGCGGGAATATTATAGCAATCAGCCCCAGCATTTT. Its translation is CASSLREYYSNQPQHF.

The rearrangement joins TRBV12-1 to TRBJ2-2; the table's D call, TRBD1, was not checked against the DNA. TRBV12-1 is a pseudogene. The CDR3 is 17 amino acids. For the CDR3, the DNA is TGTGCCAGCAGCCCTCCAGGACAGGGACCGAACACCGGGGAGCTGTTTTTT. Protein product: CASSPPGQGPNTGELFF.